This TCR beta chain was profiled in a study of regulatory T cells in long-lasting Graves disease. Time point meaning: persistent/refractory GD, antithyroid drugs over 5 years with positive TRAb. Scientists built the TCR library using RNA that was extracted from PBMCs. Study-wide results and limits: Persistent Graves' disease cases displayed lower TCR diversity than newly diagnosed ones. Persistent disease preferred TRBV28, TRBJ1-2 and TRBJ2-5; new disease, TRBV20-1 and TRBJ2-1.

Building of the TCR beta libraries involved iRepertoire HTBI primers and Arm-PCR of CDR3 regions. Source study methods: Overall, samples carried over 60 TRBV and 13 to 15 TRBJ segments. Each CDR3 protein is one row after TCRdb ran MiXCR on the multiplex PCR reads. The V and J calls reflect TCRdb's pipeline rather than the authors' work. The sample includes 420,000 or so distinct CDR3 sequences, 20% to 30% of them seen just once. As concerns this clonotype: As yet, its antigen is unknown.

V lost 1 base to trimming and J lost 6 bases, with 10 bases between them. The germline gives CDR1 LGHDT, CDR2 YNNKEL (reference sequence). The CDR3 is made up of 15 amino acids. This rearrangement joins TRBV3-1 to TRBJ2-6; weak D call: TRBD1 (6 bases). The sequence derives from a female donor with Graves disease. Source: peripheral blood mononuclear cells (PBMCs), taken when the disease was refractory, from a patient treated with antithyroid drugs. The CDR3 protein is CASSQVGALANVLTF. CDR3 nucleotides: TGTGCCAGCAGCCAAGTGGGGGCTCTGGCCAACGTCCTGACTTTC.